Listed below are T cell receptor beta chains from one sample, sequenced in a study of T cells in Graves' hyperthyroidism and ophthalmopathy. Each CDR3 protein gets one entry after TCRdb re-called the multiplex PCR reads with MiXCR. In the table there are roughly 630,000 distinct CDR3 sequences, around 14% of which are singletons. The sample was blood. Source of these receptors: a woman aged 25 to 39 with Graves' hyperthyroidism. Both conserved end residues are part of each CDR3. D genes are given only for firm matches. The size field is filled for only some rows; it gives once, few, many or a size class.

d_gene: -; abundance: many; v_gene: TRBV5-1; j_gene: TRBJ1-2; CDR3nt: TGCGCCAGCAGCTTGGGACAGGTAGCGGCCTATGGCTACACCTTC; CDR3aa: CASSLGQVAAYGYTF
d_gene: TRBD2; abundance: many; v_gene: TRBV27; j_gene: TRBJ2-1; CDR3nt: TGTGCCAGCAGACCCTCTAGCGGGAGCTCCTACAATGAGCAGTTCTTC; CDR3aa: CASRPSSGSSYNEQFF
d_gene: TRBD1; abundance: few; v_gene: TRBV19; j_gene: TRBJ1-5; CDR3nt: TGTGCCAGTAGTGGAACAGGGGGCAGTCAGCCCCAGCATTTT; CDR3aa: CASSGTGGSQPQHF
d_gene: -; abundance: many; v_gene: TRBV12-3/TRBV12-4; j_gene: TRBJ2-1; CDR3nt: TGTGCCAGCAACCTCAAGGGTGGCGTGGTGCATGAGCAGTTCTTC; CDR3aa: CASNLKGGVVHEQFF
d_gene: -; abundance: once; v_gene: TRBV28; j_gene: TRBJ1-5; CDR3nt: TGTGCCAGCACCAACCCAAGCCGGGGGGAAGGGCCCCAGCATTTT; CDR3aa: CASTNPSRGEGPQHF
d_gene: TRBD2; abundance: -; v_gene: TRBV4-1; j_gene: TRBJ2-7; CDR3nt: TGCCCCAGCTCTCCGGGAGGCTCCTACGAGCAGTACTTC; CDR3aa: CPSSPGGSYEQYF
d_gene: TRBD1; abundance: few; v_gene: TRBV10-3; j_gene: TRBJ1-1; CDR3nt: TGTGCCATCAGTGCCCCGGGACAGGGAGACACTGAAGCTTTCTTT; CDR3aa: CAISAPGQGDTEAFF
d_gene: -; abundance: -; v_gene: TRBV7-9; j_gene: TRBJ2-7; CDR3nt: TGTGCCAGCAGCTTAGAGGGGGGCCTGGAGCAGTACTTC; CDR3aa: CASSLEGGLEQYF
d_gene: TRBD2; abundance: few; v_gene: TRBV20-1; j_gene: TRBJ2-4; CDR3nt: TGCAGTTCCTCCCCGGGGGGGAAAAACATTCAGTACTTC; CDR3aa: CSSSPGGKNIQYF
d_gene: -; abundance: -; v_gene: TRBV19; j_gene: TRBJ2-3; CDR3nt: TGTGCCAGTAGTGGGGGACCAGACCTAACAAACACAGATACGCAGTATTTT; CDR3aa: CASSGGPDLTNTDTQYF
d_gene: TRBD2; abundance: few; v_gene: TRBV9; j_gene: TRBJ2-1; CDR3nt: TGTGCCAGCAGCCCCGGGACTAGCGGAACAGGGCCCTACAATGAGCAGTTCTTC; CDR3aa: CASSPGTSGTGPYNEQFF
d_gene: -; abundance: -; v_gene: TRBV12-3/TRBV12-4; j_gene: TRBJ2-2; CDR3nt: TGTGCCAGCAGTCGGACGGGGATGAACACCGGGGAGCTGTTTTTT; CDR3aa: CASSRTGMNTGELFF
d_gene: TRBD1; abundance: few; v_gene: TRBV5-1; j_gene: TRBJ1-2; CDR3nt: TGCGCCAGCAGCTTGGAGGGACAGGGAGTTGGCTATGGCTACACCTTC; CDR3aa: CASSLEGQGVGYGYTF
d_gene: -; abundance: -; v_gene: TRBV19; j_gene: TRBJ1-4; CDR3nt: TGTGCCAGTAGTATCGGGGCAGCAACTAATGAAAAACTGTTTTTT; CDR3aa: CASSIGAATNEKLFF
d_gene: TRBD2; abundance: many; v_gene: TRBV28; j_gene: TRBJ2-2; CDR3nt: TGTGCCAGCCGAAAGGGAGGGACCGGGGAGCTGTTTTTT; CDR3aa: CASRKGGTGELFF
d_gene: -; abundance: -; v_gene: TRBV4-2; j_gene: TRBJ1-5; CDR3nt: TGTGCCAGCAGCCAAGATCGGGGGAGAGGGCAGCCCCAGCATTTT; CDR3aa: CASSQDRGRGQPQHF
d_gene: -; abundance: many; v_gene: TRBV20-1; j_gene: TRBJ2-1; CDR3nt: TGCAGTGCTAGAGAGAGAAATGAGCAGTTCTTC; CDR3aa: CSARERNEQFF
d_gene: -; abundance: few; v_gene: TRBV19; j_gene: TRBJ2-2; CDR3nt: TGTGCCAGTAGTACCCTACAGGGCACCGGGGAGCTGTTTTTT; CDR3aa: CASSTLQGTGELFF
d_gene: TRBD1; abundance: -; v_gene: TRBV6-1; j_gene: TRBJ2-7; CDR3nt: TGTGCCAGCACGGGACAGCACCCCTACGAGCAGTACTTC; CDR3aa: CASTGQHPYEQYF
d_gene: -; abundance: -; v_gene: TRBV30; j_gene: TRBJ2-1; CDR3nt: TGTGCCTGGAGTGTCAGGAGGGCTGAGCAGTTCTTC; CDR3aa: CAWSVRRAEQFF
d_gene: TRBD2; abundance: many; v_gene: TRBV2; j_gene: TRBJ2-5; CDR3nt: TGTGCCAGCAGGGGGACTAGCGGTCTTCAAGAGACCCAGTACTTC; CDR3aa: CASRGTSGLQETQYF
d_gene: -; abundance: few; v_gene: TRBV28; j_gene: TRBJ1-1; CDR3nt: TGTGCCAGCAGTTTGGGGGGAGGACTTTTTGAAGCTTTCTTT; CDR3aa: CASSLGGGLFEAFF
d_gene: TRBD1; abundance: many; v_gene: TRBV18; j_gene: TRBJ1-2; CDR3nt: TGTGCCAGCTCACCGGACAGGGCAAGTAACTATGGCTACACCTTC; CDR3aa: CASSPDRASNYGYTF
d_gene: TRBD2; abundance: many; v_gene: TRBV12-3/TRBV12-4; j_gene: TRBJ2-7; CDR3nt: TGTGCCAGCTCCATAGCGGGAGGCGACTACGAGCAGTACTTC; CDR3aa: CASSIAGGDYEQYF
d_gene: TRBD1; abundance: many; v_gene: TRBV28; j_gene: TRBJ1-2; CDR3nt: TGTGCCAGCAGTTTGGACAGGGGGCTGAGTGGCTACACCTTC; CDR3aa: CASSLDRGLSGYTF
d_gene: -; abundance: many; v_gene: TRBV5-1; j_gene: TRBJ1-1; CDR3nt: TGCGCCAGCAGCCCGGGTCAAACGAAAACTGAAGCTTTCTTT; CDR3aa: CASSPGQTKTEAFF
d_gene: -; abundance: -; v_gene: TRBV10-3; j_gene: TRBJ1-3; CDR3nt: TGTGCCATCAGTGGACGCAGGGGTTTGGGAAACACCATATATTTT; CDR3aa: CAISGRRGLGNTIYF
d_gene: TRBD1; abundance: many; v_gene: TRBV12-3/TRBV12-4; j_gene: TRBJ2-7; CDR3nt: TGTGCCAGCAGTTTTGACAGGGTCTACGAGCAGTACTTC; CDR3aa: CASSFDRVYEQYF
d_gene: TRBD1; abundance: many; v_gene: TRBV2; j_gene: TRBJ1-1; CDR3nt: TGTGCCACCGACAGGGGGCGGGTGACTGAAGCTTTCTTT; CDR3aa: CATDRGRVTEAFF
d_gene: -; abundance: many; v_gene: TRBV28; j_gene: TRBJ2-1; CDR3nt: TGTGCCAGCAATGCAGGGCCGCCGGACAATGAGCAGTTCTTC; CDR3aa: CASNAGPPDNEQFF
d_gene: TRBD1; abundance: many; v_gene: TRBV7-9; j_gene: TRBJ2-3; CDR3nt: TGTGCCAGCAGCTTCTCTTCCTATCCGGGACAGGGTAGCACAGATACGCAGTATTTT; CDR3aa: CASSFSSYPGQGSTDTQYF
d_gene: TRBD2; abundance: many; v_gene: TRBV7-9; j_gene: TRBJ2-1; CDR3nt: TGTGCCAGCAACGGCGGGGGGAGGACGAACAATGAGCAGTTCTTC; CDR3aa: CASNGGGRTNNEQFF
d_gene: -; abundance: -; v_gene: TRBV3-1; j_gene: TRBJ2-5; CDR3nt: TGTGCCAGCAGTCGGGATTTACTAGAGACCCAGTACTTC; CDR3aa: CASSRDLLETQYF
d_gene: TRBD1; abundance: many; v_gene: TRBV11-2; j_gene: TRBJ2-1; CDR3nt: TGTGCCAGCGAGGGACAGGGAAGAGATGAGCAGTTCTTC; CDR3aa: CASEGQGRDEQFF
d_gene: -; abundance: many; v_gene: TRBV28; j_gene: TRBJ2-3; CDR3nt: TGTGCCAGCAGTTTCAATTTCCAGGGCCCTACCCATACGCAGTATTTT; CDR3aa: CASSFNFQGPTHTQYF
d_gene: TRBD2; abundance: -; v_gene: TRBV5-6; j_gene: TRBJ2-3; CDR3nt: TGTGCCAGCAGCCTTAGACTAGCTTCCTGGGATACGCAGTATTTT; CDR3aa: CASSLRLASWDTQYF
d_gene: -; abundance: many; v_gene: TRBV12-5; j_gene: TRBJ2-1; CDR3nt: TGTGCTAGTGGTTTGATCAGGGAGCAGTTCTTC; CDR3aa: CASGLIREQFF
d_gene: TRBD1; abundance: few; v_gene: TRBV27; j_gene: TRBJ2-1; CDR3nt: TGTGCCAGCAAACGGACAGGGTATAGCGGGCAGTTCTTC; CDR3aa: CASKRTGYSGQFF
d_gene: TRBD2; abundance: -; v_gene: TRBV5-1; j_gene: TRBJ2-5; CDR3nt: TGCGCCAGCAGCGAGGGACTAGCGGGAGTAGGGGAGACCCAGTACTTC; CDR3aa: CASSEGLAGVGETQYF
d_gene: -; abundance: many; v_gene: TRBV10-1; j_gene: TRBJ2-2; CDR3nt: TGCGCCAGCAGTGAACAGAACACCGGGGAGCTGTTTTTT; CDR3aa: CASSEQNTGELFF
d_gene: -; abundance: once; v_gene: TRBV20-1; j_gene: TRBJ1-1; CDR3nt: TGCAGTGCTAGGCGGGACACGGAAACTGAAGCTTTCTTT; CDR3aa: CSARRDTETEAFF
d_gene: TRBD1; abundance: many; v_gene: TRBV5-1; j_gene: TRBJ1-6; CDR3nt: TGCGCCAGCAGCGCCACAGGGGCAGAGGGATCACCCCTCCACTTT; CDR3aa: CASSATGAEGSPLHF
d_gene: -; abundance: many; v_gene: TRBV3-1; j_gene: TRBJ2-7; CDR3nt: TGTGCCAGCAGCCAAGGGGATAGCCGCGAGCAGTACTTC; CDR3aa: CASSQGDSREQYF
d_gene: TRBD2; abundance: many; v_gene: TRBV11-2; j_gene: TRBJ2-7; CDR3nt: TGTGCCAGCAGTCAAGGACTAGCGGACTCCTACGAGCAGTACTTC; CDR3aa: CASSQGLADSYEQYF
d_gene: TRBD1; abundance: many; v_gene: TRBV10-3; j_gene: TRBJ2-7; CDR3nt: TGTGCCATCAGGGCTGGACAGGGCGACTACGAGCAGTACTTC; CDR3aa: CAIRAGQGDYEQYF
d_gene: -; abundance: many; v_gene: TRBV12-3/TRBV12-4; j_gene: TRBJ2-1; CDR3nt: TGTGCCAGCAGTTCTCCCCGACAGGTTTTCTACAATGAGCAGTTCTTC; CDR3aa: CASSSPRQVFYNEQFF